The next 29 T cell receptor beta chains were all read from a single sample in a study of shared clonotypes between healthy human individuals. Terminally differentiated effector memory CD45RA+ cells were excluded by CCR7 positive selection of CD45RO-negative cells. The assay was immunoSEQ multiplex PCR, and TCRdb's table has in-frame clones only and misses some. The sample lists roughly 2,000,000 clones; about 95% were seen once. Sequenced: naive CD8+ T cells sorted from blood. These receptors were taken from a man aged 18 to 30 in good health.

The V call is TRBV2, the J call TRBJ2-7; the D gene is possibly TRBD2 (6 bases). Germline V gene sequence: CDR1 SNHLY, CDR2 FYNNEI. The V end was cut by 7 bases, the J end by 2 bases, with 21 bases between. There are 16 residues in the CDR3. CDR3 bases: TGTGCCAGCACCGGGACTTCTGAAAGGCAGGCCTACGAGCAGTACTTC. Protein product: CASTGTSERQAYEQYF.

V gene TRBV13 combines with J gene TRBJ2-1, with D hard to call. The CDR3 totals 15 residues. Trimming took 5 bases from V and 1 from J, leaving 12 bases between them. Looked up from germline, CDR1 is PRHDT and CDR2 is FYEKMQ (reference sequence). In nucleotides, the CDR3 is TGTGCCAGCAGCCCCAGTGGGGTTTCCTACAATGAGCAGTTCTTC. It is translated as CASSPSGVSYNEQFF.

In DNA, the CDR3 is TGTGCCAGTAGTATCGAGGGAGGTTGGGTGAACACTGAAGCTTTCTTT. The encoded protein is CASSIEGGWVNTEAFF. The rearrangement uses TRBV19 and TRBJ1-1; D is unresolved. The V gene lost 3 bases and the J gene lost 0 bases, with 14 bases spanning the gap. This CDR3 has 16 amino acids. Germline V gives CDR1 LNHDA, CDR2 SQIVND (reference sequence).

V and J are TRBV6-6 and TRBJ2-1, with 8 bases fitting TRBD2. The CDR3 covers 13 residues. Germline CDR1 is MNHNY and CDR2 is SVGAGI (reference sequence). J was trimmed by 9 bases and V by 9 bases; bases with no gene match: 10. The CDR3 nucleotides read TGTGCCAGTACGGGACTAGAGGGTAGTGAGCAGTTCTTC. It translates to CASTGLEGSEQFF.

J is TRBJ2-7 and V is TRBV4-1, with 8 bases identical to TRBD2. Germline values: CDR1 MGHRA, CDR2 YSYEKL. CDR3 length: 18 residues. V dropped 0 bases and J dropped 5; count of bases not matched to a gene: 15. CDR3 sequence reads: CASSQDSWTSLEGDEQYF. CDR3 coding DNA: TGCGCCAGCAGCCAAGATTCTTGGACTAGCCTTGAGGGGGACGAGCAGTACTTC.

The chain uses TRBV5-1 and TRBJ1-2; D perhaps matches TRBD1 (5 bases). V gave up 3 bases and J gave up 4 bases, with 13 bases separating them. CDR3 length equals 14 residues. Germline CDR1 and CDR2: SGHRS and YFSETQ. CDR3 bases: TGCGCCAGCAGCTCGGGTGGAGGGGCCTATGGCTACACCTTC. This encodes CASSSGGGAYGYTF. The complete variable domain, with remaining parts taken from reference TRBV5-1 and TRBJ1-2, reads KAGVTQTPRYLIKTRGQQVTLSCSPISGHRSVSWYQQTPGQGLQFLFEYFSETQRNKGNFPGRFSGRQFSNSRSEMNVSTLELGDSALYLCASSSGGGAYGYTFGSGTRLTVV.

The rearrangement uses TRBV9 and TRBJ2-3; D is ambiguous. The CDR3 has 14 residues. Germline loops: CDR1 SGDLS, CDR2 YYNGEE. The V gene lost 0 bases and the J gene lost 2 bases, with 7 bases spanning the gap. CDR3 loop: CASSVEWVTDTQYF. The DNA of the CDR3 is TGTGCCAGCAGCGTAGAATGGGTCACAGATACGCAGTATTTT.

The chain has TRBV30 and TRBJ2-7; D might be TRBD1 (6 bases). CDR1 GTSNPN and CDR2 SVGIG come from the germline V gene (reference sequence). The CDR3 totals 16 residues. Trimming removed 1 base at V and 2 bases at J, with 18 bases between. The CDR3 loop reads CAWSELGRGLPYEQYF. CDR3 nucleotides: TGTGCCTGGAGTGAACTTGGCAGGGGATTACCCTACGAGCAGTACTTC.

V gene TRBV7-6 combines with J gene TRBJ1-1; the D gene is possibly TRBD1 (5 bases). The CDR3 spans 15 residues. In germline, CDR1 is SGHVS, CDR2 FNYEAQ. The V and J ends lost 1 base and 5 bases respectively, with 14 bases between them. The CDR3 region has the DNA TGTGCCAGCAGCTTAGTCGTGGATGGGACGACTGAAGCTTTCTTT. This codes for CASSLVVDGTTEAFF. The variable domain in full, with the rest retrieved from reference TRBV7-6 and TRBJ1-1, is GAGVSQSPRYKVTKRGQDVALRCDPISGHVSLYWYRQALGQGPEFLTYFNYEAQQDKSGLPNDRFSAERPEGSISTLTIQRTEQRDSAMYRCASSLVVDGTTEAFFGQGTRLTVV.

This chain uses TRBV19 with TRBJ1-1; TRBD1 might be the D (5 bases). Germline CDR1 and CDR2: LNHDA and SQIVND (reference sequence). The V gene lost 6 bases and the J gene lost 3 bases, with 8 bases spanning the gap. The CDR3 has 12 amino acids. As DNA, the CDR3 is TGTGCCAGTAGCGACAGAGACACTGAAGCTTTCTTT. This sequence encodes CASSDRDTEAFF. Supplemented by reference TRBV19 and TRBJ1-1, the full variable domain reads DGGITQSPKYLFRKEGQNVTLSCEQNLNHDAMYWYRQDPGQGLRLIYYSQIVNDFQKGDIAEGYSVSREKKESFPLTVTSAQKNPTAFYLCASSDRDTEAFFGQGTRLTVV.

V usage is TRBV27 and J usage is TRBJ2-3; D is unresolved. This CDR3 comprises 16 residues. The germline gives CDR1 MNHEY, CDR2 SMNVEV (reference sequence). V lost 5 bases, J lost 3 bases, and 18 bases lay in between. The CDR3: CASSTVQPLGTDTQYF. The CDR3, as DNA: TGTGCCAGCAGTACCGTTCAACCCTTAGGGACAGATACGCAGTATTTT.

The CDR3 nucleotides are TGTGCCAGCAGCATCAAGGGGGACTACGAGCAGTACTTC. It encodes CASSIKGDYEQYF. This sequence joins TRBV7-9 and TRBJ2-7; D may be TRBD1 (6 bases). This CDR3 has 13 amino acids. Germline assignment: CDR1 SEHNR and CDR2 FQNEAQ (reference sequence). Trimming took 5 bases from V and 3 from J, leaving 11 bases between them. The full variable domain, its missing parts supplied by reference TRBV7-9 and TRBJ2-7, is DTGVSQNPRHKITKRGQNVTFRCDPISEHNRLYWYRQTLGQGPEFLTYFQNEAQLEKSRLLSDRFSAERPKGSFSTLEIQRTEQGDSAMYLCASSIKGDYEQYFGPGTRLTVT.

This sequence joins TRBV7-9 and TRBJ1-2; D not certain. The CDR3 spans 15 residues. Trimming removed 3 bases at V and 3 bases at J, with 14 bases between. Germline loops: CDR1 SEHNR, CDR2 FQNEAQ (reference sequence). The CDR3: CASSLGGGSDYGYTF. CDR3 nucleotide sequence: TGTGCCAGCAGCTTGGGTGGAGGATCTGACTATGGCTACACCTTC.

V usage is TRBV6-6 and J usage is TRBJ2-7; D may be TRBD1 (6 bases). Looked up from germline, CDR1 is MNHNY and CDR2 is SVGAGI (reference sequence). Trimming left V 0 bases short and J 5 bases short, with 14 bases between. The CDR3 is 15 residues long. CDR3 region: CASSYSSRGGHEQYF. The CDR3 DNA reads as TGTGCCAGCAGTTACTCCTCCCGAGGGGGACACGAGCAGTACTTC.

This clone was recorded once. V is TRBV9 and J is TRBJ2-5, with a weak D call TRBD1 (6 bases). The CDR3 is 13 residues long. The V end lost 4 bases, the J end lost 5 bases, and 12 bases lay between the germline ends. Looked up from germline, CDR1 is SGDLS and CDR2 is YYNGEE. CDR3 residues: CASSSLQGETQYF. The CDR3 DNA is TGTGCCAGCAGCTCCCTTCAGGGGGAGACCCAGTACTTC.

This chain links TRBV11-3 with TRBJ2-1; 9 bases match TRBD2. Germline V gene lookup returns CDR1 SGHNT and CDR2 YENEEA. V lost 0 bases and J lost 7; bases outside the gene matches: 10. The length of the CDR3 is 17 residues. The CDR3 DNA is TGTGCCAGCAGCTTAGATCTCCCTAGCGGGGTCTCGAATGAGCAGTTCTTC. This translates into CASSLDLPSGVSNEQFF.

J is TRBJ2-1 and V is TRBV15; 9 positions match TRBD2. V lost 9 bases, J lost 2 bases, and 8 bases stayed unmatched. Germline V CDR1 and CDR2: LNHNV, YYDKDF (reference sequence). The CDR3 is 15 residues long. The CDR3 DNA is TGTGCCACTATTCGCCAGCGGGGGGCCTACAATGAGCAGTTCTTC. Residues: CATIRQRGAYNEQFF. Variable domain in full (rest from reference TRBV15 and TRBJ2-1): DAMVIQNPRYQVTQFGKPVTLSCSQTLNHNVMYWYQQKSSQAPKLLFHYYDKDFNNEADTPDNFQSRRPNTSFCFLDIRSPGLGDTAMYLCATIRQRGAYNEQFFGPGTRLTVL.

The table lists this clone with a few counts. J is TRBJ1-6 and V is TRBV6-5, with 10 bases lining up with TRBD1. V trimming: 6 bases; J trimming: 10 bases; junction bases outside the gene matches: 6. Per the germline V gene, CDR1 is MNHEY and CDR2 is SVGAGI. This CDR3 spans 14 amino acids. Here the CDR3 reads CASSSGTGESPLHF. The CDR3 DNA reads TGTGCCAGCAGCTCCGGGACAGGGGAATCACCCCTCCACTTT.

This clone has a handful of counts. The V and J genes are TRBV5-1 and TRBJ1-3; D is undetermined. CDR3 length equals 11 residues. Germline V gene data show CDR1 as SGHRS and CDR2 as YFSETQ. V lost 6 bases to trimming and J lost 4 bases, with 5 bases between them. Here the CDR3 reads CASNSGNTIYF. Written as DNA, the CDR3 is TGCGCCAGCAATTCCGGAAACACCATATATTTT.

This clone was detected once. The genes are TRBV2 and TRBJ1-2; 11 bases map to TRBD1. CDR3 size: 14 residues. Germline CDR1 is SNHLY and CDR2 is FYNNEI. The J segment lost 6 bases and the V segment lost 8 bases, leaving 8 bases of the junction unmatched. As DNA, the CDR3 is TGTGCCAGCCCTGAGGACAGGGGGCTGAATGGCTACACCTTC. It codes for CASPEDRGLNGYTF.

In the case of this clone: The identical CDR3 is also encoded by other nucleotide sequences in the sample. The chain has TRBV13 and TRBJ2-3, with a possible D match to TRBD2 (5 bases). The CDR3 loop spans 13 amino acids. V gave up 5 bases and J gave up 1 base, with 7 bases separating them. From germline, CDR1 is PRHDT and CDR2 FYEKMQ (reference sequence). CDR3 sequence (DNA): TGTGCCAGCAGCCCCGGGGGCACAGATACGCAGTATTTT. Translation: CASSPGGTDTQYF. The full variable domain, with the rest looked up from reference TRBV13 and TRBJ2-3, is AAGVIQSPRHLIKEKRETATLKCYPIPRHDTVYWYQQGPGQDPQFLISFYEKMQSDKGSIPDRFSAQQFSDYHSELNMSSLELGDSALYFCASSPGGTDTQYFGPGTRLTVL.

V and J are TRBV19 and TRBJ2-7, with D unclear. The CDR3 has 13 residues. Trimming stripped 5 bases from V and 3 bases from J, with 11 bases between. Germline values: CDR1 LNHDA, CDR2 SQIVND (reference sequence). The CDR3 nucleotides are TGTGCCAGTAGTTGGACGGAAGGCTACGAGCAGTACTTC. As protein: CASSWTEGYEQYF.

The genes are TRBV10-1 and TRBJ2-7, with no clear D. From germline, CDR1 is WNHNN and CDR2 SYGVQD (reference sequence). CDR3 length: 13 amino acids. With 5 bases removed from V and 2 bases from J, the gap between germline ends came to 10 bases. In DNA form, the CDR3 reads TGCGCCAGCAGTCCGACGGTACCCTACGAGCAGTACTTC. As protein: CASSPTVPYEQYF.

The rearrangement uses TRBV10-3 and TRBJ2-7, with D possibly TRBD1 on 6 matching bases. The ends were cut back, 4 bases at V and 4 bases at J, with 11 bases in the middle. CDR3 size: 13 residues. Germline V gene sequence: CDR1 ENHRY, CDR2 SYGVKD. CDR3 loop: CAISVPGEYEQYF. The DNA for the CDR3 is TGTGCCATCAGTGTACCAGGGGAATACGAGCAGTACTTC.

The gene calls are TRBV13 and TRBJ1-1; D is undetermined. Germline lookup yields CDR1 PRHDT and CDR2 FYEKMQ (reference sequence). The germline V and J ends were trimmed by 7 bases and 4 bases, with 10 bases remaining between them. The CDR3 totals 12 residues. The DNA of the CDR3 is TGTGCCAGCACCCTACAAGGCACTGAAGCTTTCTTT. This codes for CASTLQGTEAFF.

This chain connects TRBV7-8 to TRBJ2-7; 14 bases fit TRBD2. J gave up 4 bases and V 3 bases, and 2 bases lay outside the gene matches. This CDR3 has 15 amino acids. The germline CDR1 and CDR2 sequences are SGHVS and FQNEAQ. DNA for the CDR3: TGTGCCAGCAGCTTCGGGACTAGCGGGAGTTACGAGCAGTACTTC. Its translation: CASSFGTSGSYEQYF.

Only a few counts were recorded for this clone. J is TRBJ2-7 and V is TRBV10-1; no clear D. The CDR3 has 13 amino acids. V lost 2 bases and J 2 bases, leaving 7 bases between the germline ends. Looked up from germline, CDR1 is WNHNN and CDR2 is SYGVQD (reference sequence). The CDR3 DNA sequence: TGCGCCAGCAGTGAGCTTGGAACCTACGAGCAGTACTTC. Its protein is CASSELGTYEQYF.

As regards this clone: The sample carries other DNA sequences with the same CDR3. The V call is TRBV7-9, the J call TRBJ2-5, with D possibly being TRBD1 (5 bases). This CDR3 has 12 residues. Germline lookup yields CDR1 SEHNR and CDR2 FQNEAQ (reference sequence). Deletions cut 8 bases from V and 2 bases from J, with 9 bases between. DNA for the CDR3: TGTGCCAGCTCCCCAGGGCAAGAGACCCAGTACTTC. Translation gives CASSPGQETQYF.

The rearrangement links TRBV27 to TRBJ1-6; D may be TRBD1 (5 bases). From germline, CDR1 is MNHEY and CDR2 SMNVEV (reference sequence). The CDR3 is 15 amino acids. Deletions cut 3 bases from V and 9 bases from J, with 15 bases between. The CDR3 region has the DNA TGTGCCAGCAGTTTCAGCGGCCAGGGAGCTTCACCCCTCCACTTT. Its translation is CASSFSGQGASPLHF.